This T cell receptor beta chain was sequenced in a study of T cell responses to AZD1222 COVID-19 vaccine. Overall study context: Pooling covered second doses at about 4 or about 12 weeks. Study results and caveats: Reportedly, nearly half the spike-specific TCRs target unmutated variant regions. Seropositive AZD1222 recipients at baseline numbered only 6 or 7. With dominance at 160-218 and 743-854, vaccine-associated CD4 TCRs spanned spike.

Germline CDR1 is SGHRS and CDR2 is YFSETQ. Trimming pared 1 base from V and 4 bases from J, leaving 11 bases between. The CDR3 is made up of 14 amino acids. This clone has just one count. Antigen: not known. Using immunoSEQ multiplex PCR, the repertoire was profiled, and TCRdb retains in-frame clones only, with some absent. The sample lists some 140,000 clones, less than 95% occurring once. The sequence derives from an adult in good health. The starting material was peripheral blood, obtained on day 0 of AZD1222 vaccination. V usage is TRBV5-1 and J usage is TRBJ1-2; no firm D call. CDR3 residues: CASSLKPPAYGYTF. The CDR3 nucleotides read TGCGCCAGCAGCTTGAAACCCCCCGCCTATGGCTACACCTTC.